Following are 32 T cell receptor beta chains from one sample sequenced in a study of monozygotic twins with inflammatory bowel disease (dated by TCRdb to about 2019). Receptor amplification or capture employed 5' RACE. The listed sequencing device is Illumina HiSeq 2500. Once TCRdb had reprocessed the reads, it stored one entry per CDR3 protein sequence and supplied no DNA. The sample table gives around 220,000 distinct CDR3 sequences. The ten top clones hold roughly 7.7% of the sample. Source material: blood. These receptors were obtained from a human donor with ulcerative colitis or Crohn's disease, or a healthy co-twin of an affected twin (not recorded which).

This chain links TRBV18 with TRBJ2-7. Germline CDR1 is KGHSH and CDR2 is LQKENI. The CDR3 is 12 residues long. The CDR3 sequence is CASSPGAHEQYF.

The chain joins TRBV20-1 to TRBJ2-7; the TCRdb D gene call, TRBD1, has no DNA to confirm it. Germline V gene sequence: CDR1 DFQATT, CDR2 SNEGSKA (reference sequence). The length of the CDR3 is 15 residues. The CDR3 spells CSAIQLGTGLYEQYF.

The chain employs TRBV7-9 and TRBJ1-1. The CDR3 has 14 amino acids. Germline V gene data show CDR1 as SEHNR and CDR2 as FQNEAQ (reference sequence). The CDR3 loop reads CATSQKNGNTEAFF. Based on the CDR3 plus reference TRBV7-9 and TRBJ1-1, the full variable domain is DTGVSQNPRHKITKRGQNVTFRCDPISEHNRLYWYRQTLGQGPEFLTYFQNEAQLEKSRLLSDRFSAERPKGSFSTLEIQRTEQGDSAMYLCATSQKNGNTEAFFGQGTRLTVV.

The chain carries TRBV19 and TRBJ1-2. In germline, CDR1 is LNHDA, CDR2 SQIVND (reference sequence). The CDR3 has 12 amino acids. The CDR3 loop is CASKDLSYGYTF. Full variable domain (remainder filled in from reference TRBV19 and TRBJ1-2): DGGITQSPKYLFRKEGQNVTLSCEQNLNHDAMYWYRQDPGQGLRLIYYSQIVNDFQKGDIAEGYSVSREKKESFPLTVTSAQKNPTAFYLCASKDLSYGYTFGSGTRLTVV.

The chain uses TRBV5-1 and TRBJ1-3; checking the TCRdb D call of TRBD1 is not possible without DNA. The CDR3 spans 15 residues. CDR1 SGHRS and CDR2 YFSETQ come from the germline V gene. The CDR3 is CASSRDGSSGNTIYF.

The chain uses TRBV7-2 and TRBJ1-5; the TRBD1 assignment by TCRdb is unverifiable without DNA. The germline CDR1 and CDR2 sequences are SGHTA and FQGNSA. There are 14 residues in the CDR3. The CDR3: CASSPTGLDQPQHF.

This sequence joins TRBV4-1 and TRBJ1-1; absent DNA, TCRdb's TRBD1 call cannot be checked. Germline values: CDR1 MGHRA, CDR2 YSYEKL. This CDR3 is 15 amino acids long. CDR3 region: CASREQGILFTEAFF.

CDR3 sequence: CASSLGSSGQQPQHF. V gene TRBV5-1 combines with J gene TRBJ1-5; lacking DNA, the TRBD1 call made by TCRdb goes unchecked. Germline V lookup: CDR1 SGHRS, CDR2 YFSETQ. This CDR3 is 15 amino acids long. Together with reference TRBV5-1 and TRBJ1-5, the CDR3 gives the full variable domain: KAGVTQTPRYLIKTRGQQVTLSCSPISGHRSVSWYQQTPGQGLQFLFEYFSETQRNKGNFPGRFSGRQFSNSRSEMNVSTLELGDSALYLCASSLGSSGQQPQHFGDGTRLSIL.

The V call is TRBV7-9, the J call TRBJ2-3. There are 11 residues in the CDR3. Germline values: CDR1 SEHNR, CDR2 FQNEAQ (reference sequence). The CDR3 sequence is CATTPTDTQYF.

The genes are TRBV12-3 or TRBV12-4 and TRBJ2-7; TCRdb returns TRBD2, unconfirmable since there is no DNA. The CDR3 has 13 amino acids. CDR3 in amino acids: CASSWTSPEEQYF.

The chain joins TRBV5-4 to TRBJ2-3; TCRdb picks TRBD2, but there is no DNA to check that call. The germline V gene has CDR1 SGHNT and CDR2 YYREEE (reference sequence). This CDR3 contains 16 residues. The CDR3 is CASSALAGFFTDTQYF.

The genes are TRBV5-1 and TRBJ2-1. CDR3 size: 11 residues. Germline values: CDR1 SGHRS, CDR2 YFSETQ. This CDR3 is CASSLDNEQFF.

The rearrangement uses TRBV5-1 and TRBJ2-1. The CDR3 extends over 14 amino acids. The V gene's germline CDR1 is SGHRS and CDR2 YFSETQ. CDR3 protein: CASSLEGGNNEQFF.

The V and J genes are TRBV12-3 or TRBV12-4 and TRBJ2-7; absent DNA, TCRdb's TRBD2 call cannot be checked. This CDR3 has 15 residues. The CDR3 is CASSPRGGAAYEQYF.

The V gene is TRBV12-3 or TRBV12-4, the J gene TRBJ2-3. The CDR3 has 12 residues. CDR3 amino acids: CASSFPTDTQYF.

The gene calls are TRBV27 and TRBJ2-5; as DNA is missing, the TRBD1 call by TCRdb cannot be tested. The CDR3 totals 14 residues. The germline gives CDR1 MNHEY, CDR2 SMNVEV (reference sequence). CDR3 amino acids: CASRGTGVRETQYF.

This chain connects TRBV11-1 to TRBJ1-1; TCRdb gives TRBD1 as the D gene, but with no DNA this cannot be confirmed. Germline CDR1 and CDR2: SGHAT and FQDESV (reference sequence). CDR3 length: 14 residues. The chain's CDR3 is CASSLGGGRAEAFF. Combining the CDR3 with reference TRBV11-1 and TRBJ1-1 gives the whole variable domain EAEVAQSPRYKITEKSQAVAFWCDPISGHATLYWYRQILGQGPELLVQFQDESVVDDSQLPKDRFSAERLKGVDSTLKIQPAELGDSAMYLCASSLGGGRAEAFFGQGTRLTVV.

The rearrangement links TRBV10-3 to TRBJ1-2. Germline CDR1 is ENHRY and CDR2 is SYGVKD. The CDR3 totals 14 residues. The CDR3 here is CAISEGDRGYDYTF.

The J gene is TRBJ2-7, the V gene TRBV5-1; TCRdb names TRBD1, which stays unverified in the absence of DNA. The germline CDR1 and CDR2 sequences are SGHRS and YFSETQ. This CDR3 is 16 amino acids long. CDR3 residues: CASSLVGDHFSYEQYF.

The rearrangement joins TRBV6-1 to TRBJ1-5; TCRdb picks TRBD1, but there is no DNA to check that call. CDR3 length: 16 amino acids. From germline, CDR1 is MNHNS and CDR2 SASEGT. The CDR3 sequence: CASRFGQGFGNQPQHF.

CDR3: CASSPRKGNTEAFF. The chain uses TRBV18 and TRBJ1-1. CDR3 size: 14 residues. CDR1 is KGHSH, CDR2 LQKENI, per germline.

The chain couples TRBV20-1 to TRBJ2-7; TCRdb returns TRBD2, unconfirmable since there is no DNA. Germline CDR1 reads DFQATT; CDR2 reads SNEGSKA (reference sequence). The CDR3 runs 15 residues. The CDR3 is CSANGRGLNAYEQYF.

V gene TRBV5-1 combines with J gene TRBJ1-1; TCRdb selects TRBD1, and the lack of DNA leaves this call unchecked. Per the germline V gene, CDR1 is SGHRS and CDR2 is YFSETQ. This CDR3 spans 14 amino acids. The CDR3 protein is CASSGTGSNTEAFF.

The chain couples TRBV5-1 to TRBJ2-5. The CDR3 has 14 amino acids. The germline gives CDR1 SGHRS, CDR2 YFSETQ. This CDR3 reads CASSMGPVQETQYF.

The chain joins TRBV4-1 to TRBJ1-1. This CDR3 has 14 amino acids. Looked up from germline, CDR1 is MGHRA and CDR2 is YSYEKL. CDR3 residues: CASSPTGMNTEAFF.

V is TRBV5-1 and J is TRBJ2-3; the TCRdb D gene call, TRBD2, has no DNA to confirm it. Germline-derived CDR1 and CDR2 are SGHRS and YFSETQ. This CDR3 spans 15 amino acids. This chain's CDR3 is CASSSTSGNTDTQYF.

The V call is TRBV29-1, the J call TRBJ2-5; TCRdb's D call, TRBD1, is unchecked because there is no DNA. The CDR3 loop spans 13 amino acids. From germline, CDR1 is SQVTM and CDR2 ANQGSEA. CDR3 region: CSVGYGAGETQYF.

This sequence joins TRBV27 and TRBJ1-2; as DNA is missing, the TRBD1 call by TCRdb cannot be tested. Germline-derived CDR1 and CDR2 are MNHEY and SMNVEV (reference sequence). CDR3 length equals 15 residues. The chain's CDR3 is CASSPGTGGTHGYTF.

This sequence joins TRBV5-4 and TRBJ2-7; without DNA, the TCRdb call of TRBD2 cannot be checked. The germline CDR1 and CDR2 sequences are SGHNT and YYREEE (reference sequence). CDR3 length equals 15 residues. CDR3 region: CASSTTSGSFYEQYF.

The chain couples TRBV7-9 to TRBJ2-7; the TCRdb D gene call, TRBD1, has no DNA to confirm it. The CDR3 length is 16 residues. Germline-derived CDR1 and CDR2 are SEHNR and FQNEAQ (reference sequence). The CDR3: CASSSVTGTGIYEQYF.

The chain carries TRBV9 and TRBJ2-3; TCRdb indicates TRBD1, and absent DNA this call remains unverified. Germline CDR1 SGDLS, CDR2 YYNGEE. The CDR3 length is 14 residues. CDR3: CASSVGGGFDTQYF.

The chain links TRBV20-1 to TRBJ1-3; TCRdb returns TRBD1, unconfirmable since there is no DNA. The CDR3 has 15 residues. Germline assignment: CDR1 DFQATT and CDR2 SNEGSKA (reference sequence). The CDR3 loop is CSARDLDRGPGTIYF.